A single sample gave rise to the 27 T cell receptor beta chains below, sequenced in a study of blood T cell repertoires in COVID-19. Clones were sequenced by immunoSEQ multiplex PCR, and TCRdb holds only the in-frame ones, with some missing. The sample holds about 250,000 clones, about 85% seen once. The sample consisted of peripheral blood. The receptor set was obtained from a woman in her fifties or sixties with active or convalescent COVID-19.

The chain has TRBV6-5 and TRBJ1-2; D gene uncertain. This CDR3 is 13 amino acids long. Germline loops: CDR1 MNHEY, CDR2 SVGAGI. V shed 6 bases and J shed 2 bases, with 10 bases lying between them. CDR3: CASSKERNYGYTF. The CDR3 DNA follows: TGTGCCAGCAGCAAGGAGCGAAACTATGGCTACACCTTC.

In nucleotides, the CDR3 is TGTGCCAGCAGCCTAGAACCCCGTCCTGAGGAGACCCAGTACTTC. Translating it yields CASSLEPRPEETQYF. This chain links TRBV3-1 (or the pseudogene TRBV3-2) with TRBJ2-5; D is ambiguous. The CDR3 sequence is 15 residues long. Germline assignment: CDR1 LGHDT and CDR2 YNNKEL (reference sequence). V shed 4 bases and J shed 5 bases, with 17 bases lying between them.

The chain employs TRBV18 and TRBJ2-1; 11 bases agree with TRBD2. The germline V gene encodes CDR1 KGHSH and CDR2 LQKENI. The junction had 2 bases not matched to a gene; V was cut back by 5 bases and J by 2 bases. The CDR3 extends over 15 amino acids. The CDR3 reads CASSTTSGTYNEQFF. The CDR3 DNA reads TGTGCCAGCTCAACGACTAGCGGGACCTACAATGAGCAGTTCTTC.

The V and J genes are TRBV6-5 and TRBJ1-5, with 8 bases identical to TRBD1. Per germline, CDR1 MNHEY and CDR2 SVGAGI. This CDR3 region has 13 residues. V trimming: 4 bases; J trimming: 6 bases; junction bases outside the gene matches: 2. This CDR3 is CASSSGGGQPQHF. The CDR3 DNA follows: TGTGCCAGCAGTTCAGGGGGCGGTCAGCCCCAGCATTTT.

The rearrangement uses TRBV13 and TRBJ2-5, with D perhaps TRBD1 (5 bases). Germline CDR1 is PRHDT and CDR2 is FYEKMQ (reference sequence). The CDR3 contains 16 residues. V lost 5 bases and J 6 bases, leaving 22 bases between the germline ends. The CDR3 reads CASSLSAAAKGQTQYF. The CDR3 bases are TGTGCCAGCAGCCTTTCCGCCGCGGCGAAGGGGCAGACCCAGTACTTC.

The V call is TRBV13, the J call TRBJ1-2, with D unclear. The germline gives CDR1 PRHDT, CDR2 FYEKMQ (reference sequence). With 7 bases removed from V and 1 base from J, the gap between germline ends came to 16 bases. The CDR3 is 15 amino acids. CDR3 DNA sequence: TGTGCCAGCACCAATACCAACTTTGGTAACTATGGCTACACCTTC. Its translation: CASTNTNFGNYGYTF.

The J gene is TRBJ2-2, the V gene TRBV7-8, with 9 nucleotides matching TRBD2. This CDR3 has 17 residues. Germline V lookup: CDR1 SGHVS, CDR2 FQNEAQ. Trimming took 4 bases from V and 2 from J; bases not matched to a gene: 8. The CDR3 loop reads CASSSSPGTSNTGELFF. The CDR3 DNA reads TGTGCCAGCAGCTCATCCCCCGGGACTAGCAACACCGGGGAGCTGTTTTTT.

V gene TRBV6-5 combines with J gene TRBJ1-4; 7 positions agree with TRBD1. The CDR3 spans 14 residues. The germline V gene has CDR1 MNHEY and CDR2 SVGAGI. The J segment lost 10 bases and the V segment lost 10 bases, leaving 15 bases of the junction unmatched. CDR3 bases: TGTGCCACCCGGGACAGACGGTATGGTGGAAAACTGTTTTTT. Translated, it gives CATRDRRYGGKLFF.

The CDR3 region has the DNA TGTGCCAGCAGTGAAAGCACAGGGGTCAACACCGGGGAGCTGTTTTTT. Residues: CASSESTGVNTGELFF. The chain links TRBV2 to TRBJ2-2; 7 nucleotides line up with TRBD1. The J segment lost 2 bases and the V segment lost 2 bases, leaving 5 bases of the junction unmatched. Germline V lookup: CDR1 SNHLY, CDR2 FYNNEI. CDR3 size: 16 residues.

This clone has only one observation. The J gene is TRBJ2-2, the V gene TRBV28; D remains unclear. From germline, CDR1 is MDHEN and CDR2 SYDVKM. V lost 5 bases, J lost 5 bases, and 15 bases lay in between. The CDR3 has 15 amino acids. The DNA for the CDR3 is TGTGCCAGCAGTGATGGCCGGGTGGTGACCGGGGAGCTGTTTTTT. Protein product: CASSDGRVVTGELFF.

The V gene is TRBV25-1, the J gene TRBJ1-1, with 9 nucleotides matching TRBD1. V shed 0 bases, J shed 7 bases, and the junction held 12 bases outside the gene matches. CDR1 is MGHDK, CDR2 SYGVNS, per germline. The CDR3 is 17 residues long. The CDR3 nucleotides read TGTGCCAGCAGTGAATATTTGGGACAGGGCGGCCTACTTGAAGCTTTCTTT. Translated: CASSEYLGQGGLLEAFF.

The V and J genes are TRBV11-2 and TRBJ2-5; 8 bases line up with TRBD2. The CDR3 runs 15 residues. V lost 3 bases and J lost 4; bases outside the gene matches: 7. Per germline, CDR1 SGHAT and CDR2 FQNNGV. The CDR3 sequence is CASSLGLGRRETQYF. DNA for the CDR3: TGTGCCAGCAGCTTGGGACTAGGGAGGAGAGAGACCCAGTACTTC.

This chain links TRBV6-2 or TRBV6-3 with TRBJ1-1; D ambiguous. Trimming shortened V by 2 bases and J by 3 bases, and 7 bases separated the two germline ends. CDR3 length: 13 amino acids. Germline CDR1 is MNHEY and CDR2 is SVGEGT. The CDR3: CASSYLRDTEAFF. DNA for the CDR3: TGTGCCAGCAGTTACCTCCGGGACACTGAAGCTTTCTTT.

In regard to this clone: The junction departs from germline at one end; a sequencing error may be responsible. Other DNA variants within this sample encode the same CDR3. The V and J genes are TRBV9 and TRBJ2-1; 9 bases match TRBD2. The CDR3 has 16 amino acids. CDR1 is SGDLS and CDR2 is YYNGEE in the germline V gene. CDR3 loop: CARRRGGGGPYNEQFF. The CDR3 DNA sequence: TGCGCCCGCCGCCGCGGCGGGGGGGGGCCCTACAATGAGCAGTTCTTC.

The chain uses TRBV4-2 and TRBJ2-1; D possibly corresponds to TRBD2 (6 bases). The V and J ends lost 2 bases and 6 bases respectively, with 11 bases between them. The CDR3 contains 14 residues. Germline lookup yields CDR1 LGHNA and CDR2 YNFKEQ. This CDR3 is CASSQFTSINEQFF. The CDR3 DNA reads TGTGCCAGCAGCCAATTCACTAGCATCAATGAGCAGTTCTTC.

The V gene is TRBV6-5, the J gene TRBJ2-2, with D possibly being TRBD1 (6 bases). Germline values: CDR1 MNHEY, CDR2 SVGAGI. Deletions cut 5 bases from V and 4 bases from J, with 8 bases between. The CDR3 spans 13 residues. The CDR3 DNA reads TGTGCCAGCAGTCAGGGGATCACCGGGGAGCTGTTTTTT. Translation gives CASSQGITGELFF.

The CDR3 DNA reads TGTGCCAGCAGTCGCAGGGGAAATAATCAGCCCCAGCATTTT. This encodes CASSRRGNNQPQHF. The chain carries TRBV28 and TRBJ1-5; weak D call: TRBD1 (6 bases). CDR1 is MDHEN, CDR2 SYDVKM, per germline. Trimming took 5 bases from V and 4 from J, leaving 12 bases between them. The CDR3 extends over 14 amino acids.

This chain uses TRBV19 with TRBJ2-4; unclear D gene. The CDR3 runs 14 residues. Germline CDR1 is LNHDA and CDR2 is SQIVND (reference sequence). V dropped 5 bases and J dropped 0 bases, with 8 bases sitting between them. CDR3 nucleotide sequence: TGTGCCAGTAGTGGTAGTTTAGCCAAAAACATTCAGTACTTC. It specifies CASSGSLAKNIQYF.

In DNA, the CDR3 is TGCGCCAGCAGCCAAGATACAGTAACTAGCGGGGAGACCCAGTACTTC. It is translated as CASSQDTVTSGETQYF. The genes are TRBV4-1 and TRBJ2-5, with 9 bases that match TRBD2. The CDR3 runs to 16 residues. Germline CDR1 is MGHRA and CDR2 is YSYEKL. Trimming took 0 bases from V and 5 from J; bases not matched to a gene: 7.

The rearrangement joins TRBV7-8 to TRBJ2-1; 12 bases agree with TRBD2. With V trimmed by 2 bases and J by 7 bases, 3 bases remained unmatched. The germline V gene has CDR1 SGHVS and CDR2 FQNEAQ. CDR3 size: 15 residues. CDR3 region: CASSLRLAGENEQFF. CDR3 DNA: TGTGCCAGCAGCTTACGACTAGCGGGAGAAAATGAGCAGTTCTTC.

The CDR3 spells CASSHPGMRGYTF. As DNA, the CDR3 is TGTGCCAGCAGCCACCCCGGGATGCGAGGCTACACCTTC. The chain uses TRBV3-1 (or the pseudogene TRBV3-2) and TRBJ1-2, with D uncertain. Trimming cost V 3 bases and J 8 bases, with 13 bases left between them. The CDR3 loop spans 13 amino acids. Germline CDR1 is LGHDT and CDR2 is YNNKEL (reference sequence).

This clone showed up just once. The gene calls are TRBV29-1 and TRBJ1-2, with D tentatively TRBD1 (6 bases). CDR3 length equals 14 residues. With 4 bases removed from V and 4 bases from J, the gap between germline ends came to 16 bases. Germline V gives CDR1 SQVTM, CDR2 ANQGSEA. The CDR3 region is CSVVDAGRGYGYTF. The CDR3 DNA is TGCAGCGTTGTAGATGCGGGCAGGGGCTATGGCTACACCTTC.

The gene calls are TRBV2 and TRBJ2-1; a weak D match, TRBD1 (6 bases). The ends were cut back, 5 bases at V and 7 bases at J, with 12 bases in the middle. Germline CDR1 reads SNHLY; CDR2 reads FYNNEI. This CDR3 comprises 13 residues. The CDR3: CASSQGWANEQFF. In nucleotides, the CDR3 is TGTGCCAGCAGTCAGGGGTGGGCAAATGAGCAGTTCTTC.

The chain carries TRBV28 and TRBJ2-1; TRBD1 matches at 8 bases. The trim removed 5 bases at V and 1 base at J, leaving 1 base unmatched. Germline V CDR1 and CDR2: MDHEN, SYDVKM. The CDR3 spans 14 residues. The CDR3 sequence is CASSDRGSYNEQFF. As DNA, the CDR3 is TGTGCCAGCAGTGACAGGGGTTCCTACAATGAGCAGTTCTTC.

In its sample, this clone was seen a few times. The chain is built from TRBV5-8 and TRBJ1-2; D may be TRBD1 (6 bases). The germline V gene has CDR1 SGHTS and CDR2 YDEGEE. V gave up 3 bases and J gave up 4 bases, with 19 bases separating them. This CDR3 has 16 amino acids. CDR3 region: CASSSGVGPGVYGYTF. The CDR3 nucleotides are TGTGCCAGCAGCTCAGGGGTGGGGCCCGGAGTCTATGGCTACACCTTC.

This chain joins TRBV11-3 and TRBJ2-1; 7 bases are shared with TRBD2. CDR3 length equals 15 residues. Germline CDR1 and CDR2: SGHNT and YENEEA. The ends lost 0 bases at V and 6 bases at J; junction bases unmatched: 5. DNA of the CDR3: TGTGCCAGCAGCTTAGATCGGGGAGGGCTCAATGAGCAGTTCTTC. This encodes CASSLDRGGLNEQFF.

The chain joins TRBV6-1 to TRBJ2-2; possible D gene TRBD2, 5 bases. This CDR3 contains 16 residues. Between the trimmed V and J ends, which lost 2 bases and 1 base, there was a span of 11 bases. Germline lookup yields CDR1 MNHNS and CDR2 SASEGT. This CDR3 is CASSETSSRNTGELFF. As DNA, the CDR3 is TGTGCCAGCAGTGAAACGTCTAGCAGGAACACCGGGGAGCTGTTTTTT.